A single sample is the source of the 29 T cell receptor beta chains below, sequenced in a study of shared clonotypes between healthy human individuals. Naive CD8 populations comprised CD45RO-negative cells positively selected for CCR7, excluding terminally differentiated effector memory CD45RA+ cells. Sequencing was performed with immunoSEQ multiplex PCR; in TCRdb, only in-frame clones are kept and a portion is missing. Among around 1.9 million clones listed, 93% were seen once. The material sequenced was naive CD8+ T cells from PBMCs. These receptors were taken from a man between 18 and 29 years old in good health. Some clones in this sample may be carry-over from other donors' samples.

This CDR3 reads CASSPNGGLETQYF. CDR3 DNA: TGTGCCAGCAGCCCAAATGGGGGGTTGGAGACCCAGTACTTC. The chain is built from TRBV7-6 and TRBJ2-5; perhaps TRBD2 as D (6 bases). Trimming left V 5 bases short and J 5 bases short, with 15 bases between. Germline CDR1 SGHVS, CDR2 FNYEAQ. The CDR3 runs to 14 residues. The variable domain in full, completed from reference TRBV7-6 and TRBJ2-5, reads GAGVSQSPRYKVTKRGQDVALRCDPISGHVSLYWYRQALGQGPEFLTYFNYEAQQDKSGLPNDRFSAERPEGSISTLTIQRTEQRDSAMYRCASSPNGGLETQYFGPGTRLLVL.

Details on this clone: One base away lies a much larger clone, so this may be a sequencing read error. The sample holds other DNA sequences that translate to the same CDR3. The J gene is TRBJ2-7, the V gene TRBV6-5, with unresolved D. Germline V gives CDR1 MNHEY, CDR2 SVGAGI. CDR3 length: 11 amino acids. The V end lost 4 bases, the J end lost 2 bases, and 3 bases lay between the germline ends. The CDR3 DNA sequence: TGTGCCAGCAGTTCCACCTACGAGCAGTACTTC. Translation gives CASSSTYEQYF.

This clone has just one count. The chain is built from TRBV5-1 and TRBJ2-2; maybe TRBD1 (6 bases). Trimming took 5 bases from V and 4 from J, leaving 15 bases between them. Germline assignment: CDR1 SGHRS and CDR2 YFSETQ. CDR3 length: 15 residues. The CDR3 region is CASRGAEQSTGELFF. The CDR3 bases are TGCGCCAGCAGGGGGGCCGAGCAGAGCACCGGGGAGCTGTTTTTT.

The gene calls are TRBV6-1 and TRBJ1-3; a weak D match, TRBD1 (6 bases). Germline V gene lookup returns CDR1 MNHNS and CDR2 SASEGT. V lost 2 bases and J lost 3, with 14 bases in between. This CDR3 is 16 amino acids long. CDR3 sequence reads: CASSEQGNYFGNTIYF. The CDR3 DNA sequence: TGTGCCAGCAGTGAACAGGGGAACTACTTTGGAAACACCATATATTTT.

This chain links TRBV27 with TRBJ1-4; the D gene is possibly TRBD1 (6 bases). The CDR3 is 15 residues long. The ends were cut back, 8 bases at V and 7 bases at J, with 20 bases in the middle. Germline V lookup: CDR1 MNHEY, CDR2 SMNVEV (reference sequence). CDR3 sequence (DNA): TGTGCCAGCGGACCCACAGGGATATCTCGTGAAAAACTGTTTTTT. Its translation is CASGPTGISREKLFF. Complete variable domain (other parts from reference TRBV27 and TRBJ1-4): EAQVTQNPRYLITVTGKKLTVTCSQNMNHEYMSWYRQDPGLGLRQIYYSMNVEVTDKGDVPEGYKVSRKEKRNFPLILESPSPNQTSLYFCASGPTGISREKLFFGSGTQLSVL.

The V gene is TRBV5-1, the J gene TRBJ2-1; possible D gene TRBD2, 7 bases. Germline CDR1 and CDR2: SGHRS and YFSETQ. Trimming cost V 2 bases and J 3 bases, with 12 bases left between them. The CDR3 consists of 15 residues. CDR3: CASSLQGGDYNEQFF. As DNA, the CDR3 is TGCGCCAGCAGCTTACAGGGAGGGGACTACAATGAGCAGTTCTTC.

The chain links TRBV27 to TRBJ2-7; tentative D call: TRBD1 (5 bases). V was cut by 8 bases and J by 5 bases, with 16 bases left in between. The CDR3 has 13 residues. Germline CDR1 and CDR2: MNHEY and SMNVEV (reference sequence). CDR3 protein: CASSPSSRDEQYF. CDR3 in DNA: TGTGCCAGCTCCCCCTCAAGCAGGGACGAGCAGTACTTC.

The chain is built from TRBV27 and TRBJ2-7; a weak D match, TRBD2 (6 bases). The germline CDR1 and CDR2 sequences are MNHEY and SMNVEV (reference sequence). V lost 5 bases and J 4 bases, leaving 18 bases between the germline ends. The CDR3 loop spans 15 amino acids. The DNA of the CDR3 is TGTGCCAGCAGTCCCAATAGCGGAGGCATATACGAGCAGTACTTC. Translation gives CASSPNSGGIYEQYF.

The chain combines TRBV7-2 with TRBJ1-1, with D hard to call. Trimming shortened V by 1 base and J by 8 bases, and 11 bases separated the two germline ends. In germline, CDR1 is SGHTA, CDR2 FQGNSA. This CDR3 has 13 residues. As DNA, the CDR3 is TGTGCCAGCAGCTTAGGGAGCAGCGTAGAAGCTTTCTTT. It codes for CASSLGSSVEAFF.

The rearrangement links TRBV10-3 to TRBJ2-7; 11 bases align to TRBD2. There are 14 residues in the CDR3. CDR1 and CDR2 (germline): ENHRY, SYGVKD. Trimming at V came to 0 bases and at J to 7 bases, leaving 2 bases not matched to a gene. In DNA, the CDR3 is TGTGCCATCAGTGAGTCTAGCGGGAGGGGAGAGCAGTACTTC. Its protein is CAISESSGRGEQYF.

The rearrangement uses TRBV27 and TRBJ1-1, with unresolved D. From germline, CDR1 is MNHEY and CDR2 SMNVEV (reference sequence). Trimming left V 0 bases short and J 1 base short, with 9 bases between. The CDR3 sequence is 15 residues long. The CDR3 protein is CASSLSGPRNTEAFF. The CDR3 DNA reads TGTGCCAGCAGTTTATCAGGGCCGAGGAACACTGAAGCTTTCTTT.

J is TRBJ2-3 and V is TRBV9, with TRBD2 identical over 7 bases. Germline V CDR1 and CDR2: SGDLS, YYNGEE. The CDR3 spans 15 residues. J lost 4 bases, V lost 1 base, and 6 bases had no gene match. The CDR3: CASSVWAGAADTQYF. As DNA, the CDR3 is TGTGCCAGCAGCGTATGGGCGGGAGCAGCAGATACGCAGTATTTT. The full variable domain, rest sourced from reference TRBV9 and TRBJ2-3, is DSGVTQTPKHLITATGQRVTLRCSPRSGDLSVYWYQQSLDQGLQFLIQYYNGEERAKGNILERFSAQQFPDLHSELNLSSLELGDSALYFCASSVWAGAADTQYFGPGTRLTVL.

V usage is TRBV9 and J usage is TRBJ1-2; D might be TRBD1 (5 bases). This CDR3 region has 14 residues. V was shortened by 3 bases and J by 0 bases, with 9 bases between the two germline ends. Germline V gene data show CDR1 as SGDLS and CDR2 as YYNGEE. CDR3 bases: TGTGCCAGCAGCGCGGGACCTTCTAACTATGGCTACACCTTC. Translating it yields CASSAGPSNYGYTF. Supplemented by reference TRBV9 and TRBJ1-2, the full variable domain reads DSGVTQTPKHLITATGQRVTLRCSPRSGDLSVYWYQQSLDQGLQFLIQYYNGEERAKGNILERFSAQQFPDLHSELNLSSLELGDSALYFCASSAGPSNYGYTFGSGTRLTVV.

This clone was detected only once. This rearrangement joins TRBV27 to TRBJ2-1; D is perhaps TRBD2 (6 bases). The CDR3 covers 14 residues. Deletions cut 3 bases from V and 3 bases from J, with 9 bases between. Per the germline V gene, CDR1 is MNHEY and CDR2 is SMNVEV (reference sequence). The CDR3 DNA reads TGTGCCAGCAGTTTTCGGGAGATCTACAATGAGCAGTTCTTC. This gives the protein CASSFREIYNEQFF.

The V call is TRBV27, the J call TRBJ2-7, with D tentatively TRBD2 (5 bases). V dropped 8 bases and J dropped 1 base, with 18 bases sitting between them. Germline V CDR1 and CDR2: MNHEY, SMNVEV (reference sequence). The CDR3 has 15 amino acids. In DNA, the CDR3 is TGTGCCAGCGCAGCTTTTGCGGGTAAATCCTACGAGCAGTACTTC. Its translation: CASAAFAGKSYEQYF.

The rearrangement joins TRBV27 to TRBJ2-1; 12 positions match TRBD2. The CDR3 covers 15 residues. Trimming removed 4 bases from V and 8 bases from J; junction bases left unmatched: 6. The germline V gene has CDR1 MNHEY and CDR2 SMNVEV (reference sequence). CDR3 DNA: TGTGCCAGCAGTTCGACTAGCGGGAGTTGGTATGAGCAGTTCTTC. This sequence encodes CASSSTSGSWYEQFF.

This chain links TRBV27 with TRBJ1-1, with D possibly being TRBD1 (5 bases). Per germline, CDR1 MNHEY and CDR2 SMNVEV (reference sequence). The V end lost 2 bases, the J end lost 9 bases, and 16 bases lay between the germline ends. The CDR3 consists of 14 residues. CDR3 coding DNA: TGTGCCAGCAGTTTAAGGGACCCAAGGGCGCAAGCTTTCTTT. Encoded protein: CASSLRDPRAQAFF.

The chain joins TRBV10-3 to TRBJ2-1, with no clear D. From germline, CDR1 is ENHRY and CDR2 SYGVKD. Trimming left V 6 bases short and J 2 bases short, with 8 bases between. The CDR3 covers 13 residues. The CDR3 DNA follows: TGTGCCATCAGGATTCCGACCTACAATGAGCAGTTCTTC. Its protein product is CAIRIPTYNEQFF.

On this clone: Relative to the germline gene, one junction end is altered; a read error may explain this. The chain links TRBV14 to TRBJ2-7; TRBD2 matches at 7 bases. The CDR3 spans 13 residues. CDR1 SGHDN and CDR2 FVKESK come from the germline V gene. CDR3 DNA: TGTGCCAGCAGCCATGAGACTAGCTACCAGCAGTACTTC. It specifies CASSHETSYQQYF.

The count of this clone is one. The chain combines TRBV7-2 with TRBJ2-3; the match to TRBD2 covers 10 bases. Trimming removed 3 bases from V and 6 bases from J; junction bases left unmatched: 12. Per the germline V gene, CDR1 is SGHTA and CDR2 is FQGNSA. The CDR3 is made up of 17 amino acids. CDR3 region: CASSFTLAGVSPDTQYF. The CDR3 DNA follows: TGTGCCAGCAGCTTCACTCTAGCGGGAGTATCTCCCGATACGCAGTATTTT.

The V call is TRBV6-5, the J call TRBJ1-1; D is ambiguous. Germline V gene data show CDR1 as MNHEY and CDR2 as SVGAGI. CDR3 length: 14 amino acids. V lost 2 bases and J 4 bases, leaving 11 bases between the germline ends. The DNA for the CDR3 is TGTGCCAGCAGTTACGATATAGACGGCACTGAAGCTTTCTTT. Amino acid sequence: CASSYDIDGTEAFF.

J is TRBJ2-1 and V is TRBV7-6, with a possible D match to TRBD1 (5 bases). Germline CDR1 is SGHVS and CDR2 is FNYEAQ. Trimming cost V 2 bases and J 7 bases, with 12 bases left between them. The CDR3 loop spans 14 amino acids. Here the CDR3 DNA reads TGTGCCAGCAGCTTAAAGGGGATCCAGAATGAGCAGTTCTTC. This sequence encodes CASSLKGIQNEQFF.

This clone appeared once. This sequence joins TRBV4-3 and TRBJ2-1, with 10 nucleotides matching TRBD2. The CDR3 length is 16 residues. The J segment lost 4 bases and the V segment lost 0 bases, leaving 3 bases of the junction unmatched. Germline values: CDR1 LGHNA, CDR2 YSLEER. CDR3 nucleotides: TGCGCCAGCAGCCAAGATCGAGCGGGAGGGTACAATGAGCAGTTCTTC. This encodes CASSQDRAGGYNEQFF.

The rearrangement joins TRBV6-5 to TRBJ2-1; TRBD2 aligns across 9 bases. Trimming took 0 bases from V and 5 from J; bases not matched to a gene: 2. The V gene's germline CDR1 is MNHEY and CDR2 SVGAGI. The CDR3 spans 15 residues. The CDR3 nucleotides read TGTGCCAGCAGTTACTCGTCTAGCGGGGACAATGAGCAGTTCTTC. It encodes CASSYSSSGDNEQFF.

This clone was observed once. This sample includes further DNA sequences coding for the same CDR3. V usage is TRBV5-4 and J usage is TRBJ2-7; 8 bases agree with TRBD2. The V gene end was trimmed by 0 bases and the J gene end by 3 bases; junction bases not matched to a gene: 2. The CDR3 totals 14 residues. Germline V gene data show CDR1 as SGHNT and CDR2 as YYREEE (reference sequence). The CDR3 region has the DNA TGTGCCAGCAGCTTGGGAGGGACTAGCTACGAGCAGTACTTC. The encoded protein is CASSLGGTSYEQYF.

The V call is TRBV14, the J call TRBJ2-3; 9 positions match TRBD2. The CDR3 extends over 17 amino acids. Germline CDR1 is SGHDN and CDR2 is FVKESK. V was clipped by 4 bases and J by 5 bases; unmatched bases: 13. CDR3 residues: CASSPRSSGSIRDTQYF. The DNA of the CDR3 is TGTGCCAGCAGCCCCCGGAGTAGCGGGAGCATCCGAGATACGCAGTATTTT.

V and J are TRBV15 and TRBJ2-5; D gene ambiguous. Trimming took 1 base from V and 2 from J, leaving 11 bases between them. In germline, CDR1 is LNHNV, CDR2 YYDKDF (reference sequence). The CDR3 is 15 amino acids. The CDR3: CATSRVRTAQETQYF. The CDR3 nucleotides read TGTGCCACCAGCAGAGTTCGGACGGCTCAAGAGACCCAGTACTTC.

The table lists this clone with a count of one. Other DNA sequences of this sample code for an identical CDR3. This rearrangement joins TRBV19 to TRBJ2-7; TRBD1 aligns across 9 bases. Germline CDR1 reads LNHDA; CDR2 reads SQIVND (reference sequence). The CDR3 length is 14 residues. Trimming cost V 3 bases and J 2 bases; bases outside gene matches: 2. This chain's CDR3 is CASSIRDRAYEQYF. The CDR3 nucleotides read TGTGCCAGTAGTATTCGGGACAGGGCCTACGAGCAGTACTTC. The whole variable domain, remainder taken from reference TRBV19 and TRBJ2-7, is DGGITQSPKYLFRKEGQNVTLSCEQNLNHDAMYWYRQDPGQGLRLIYYSQIVNDFQKGDIAEGYSVSREKKESFPLTVTSAQKNPTAFYLCASSIRDRAYEQYFGPGTRLTVT.

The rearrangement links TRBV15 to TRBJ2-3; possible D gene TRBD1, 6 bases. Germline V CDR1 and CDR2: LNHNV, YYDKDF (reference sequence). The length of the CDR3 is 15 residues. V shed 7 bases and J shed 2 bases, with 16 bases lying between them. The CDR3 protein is CATTYGTLNTDTQYF. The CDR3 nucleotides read TGTGCCACCACCTATGGGACACTTAACACAGATACGCAGTATTTT. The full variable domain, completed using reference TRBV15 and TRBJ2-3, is DAMVIQNPRYQVTQFGKPVTLSCSQTLNHNVMYWYQQKSSQAPKLLFHYYDKDFNNEADTPDNFQSRRPNTSFCFLDIRSPGLGDTAMYLCATTYGTLNTDTQYFGPGTRLTVL.